The rows below give T cell receptor beta chains drawn from one sample of a study of naive and memory T cell subsets. TCRdb fed the 5' RACE reads into MiXCR, producing one record per CDR3 protein. Here the sample spans tens of thousands of distinct CDR3 sequences, approximately 6.6% being singletons. The receptors here all came from a male donor in good health. The CDR3 runs from the conserved cysteine through the conserved F or W. Each record gives: D gene, clone size, J gene, V gene, CDR3 DNA, CDR3 protein. D genes are given only for firm matches. Where a row states a size, it is once, few, many or the class of an expanded clone; other rows omit it.

d_call: TRBD1; clone_size: .; j_call: TRBJ2-7; v_call: TRBV5-1; cdr3_nt: TGCGCCAGCAGCTCGACAGGGGACTCCTACGAGCAGTACTTC; cdr3_aa: CASSSTGDSYEQYF
d_call: .; clone_size: few; j_call: TRBJ2-3; v_call: TRBV12-3/TRBV12-4; cdr3_nt: TGTGCCAGCAGTTTGGGAGAAGGCAGGGGTGATACGCAGTATTTT; cdr3_aa: CASSLGEGRGDTQYF
d_call: .; clone_size: few; j_call: TRBJ1-1; v_call: TRBV19; cdr3_nt: TGTGCCAGTAGTATAGATCCAGCGAGGGACCAACCCTGGATCACTGAAGCTTTCTTT; cdr3_aa: CASSIDPARDQPWITEAFF
d_call: .; clone_size: .; j_call: TRBJ2-1; v_call: TRBV19; cdr3_nt: TGTGCCAGTAGCCTCGACAGAACCTCCTACAATGAGCAGTTCTTC; cdr3_aa: CASSLDRTSYNEQFF
d_call: .; clone_size: few; j_call: TRBJ2-1; v_call: TRBV12-3/TRBV12-4; cdr3_nt: TGTGCCAGCGCGGCGGGGCTTAACACTGGGGAGCAGTTCTTC; cdr3_aa: CASAAGLNTGEQFF
d_call: TRBD1; clone_size: many; j_call: TRBJ2-4; v_call: TRBV6-1; cdr3_nt: TGTGCCAGCAGCAGGGACAGGGGGGCGAACATTCAGTACTTC; cdr3_aa: CASSRDRGANIQYF
d_call: TRBD2; clone_size: many; j_call: TRBJ2-1; v_call: TRBV9; cdr3_nt: TGTGCCAGCAGCGTAATCGGGACTAGCGGTTACAATGAGCAGTTCTTC; cdr3_aa: CASSVIGTSGYNEQFF
d_call: TRBD2; clone_size: many; j_call: TRBJ2-7; v_call: TRBV7-8; cdr3_nt: TGTGCCAGCAGCTTACAAGCGGGGGTGCCTGGGCAGTACTTC; cdr3_aa: CASSLQAGVPGQYF
d_call: .; clone_size: many; j_call: TRBJ2-5; v_call: TRBV29-1; cdr3_nt: TGCAGCGTTGGAGTGGTAGCGGCGATAGTAGAGACCCAGTACTTC; cdr3_aa: CSVGVVAAIVETQYF
d_call: .; clone_size: many; j_call: TRBJ2-1; v_call: TRBV20-1; cdr3_nt: TGCAGTGCTAGAGGTAGCACCCGGGACTACAATGAGCAGTTCTTC; cdr3_aa: CSARGSTRDYNEQFF
d_call: .; clone_size: many; j_call: TRBJ2-3; v_call: TRBV2; cdr3_nt: TGTGCCAGCAGTGTCAGGGACCCAACCACAGATACGCAGTATTTT; cdr3_aa: CASSVRDPTTDTQYF
d_call: TRBD1; clone_size: few; j_call: TRBJ1-2; v_call: TRBV3-1; cdr3_nt: TGTGCCAGTAGGGGGACAGGGATGAGCGGCTACACCTTC; cdr3_aa: CASRGTGMSGYTF
d_call: .; clone_size: .; j_call: TRBJ2-1; v_call: TRBV19; cdr3_nt: TGTGCCAGTAGTAAAGCCGATTACAATGAGCAGTTCTTC; cdr3_aa: CASSKADYNEQFF
d_call: .; clone_size: .; j_call: TRBJ2-4; v_call: TRBV2; cdr3_nt: TGTGCCAGCAGTTTCGAGGACAAAAACATTCAGTACTTC; cdr3_aa: CASSFEDKNIQYF
d_call: .; clone_size: .; j_call: TRBJ2-3; v_call: TRBV23-1; cdr3_nt: TGCGCCAGCAGGGAAGATACGCAGTATTTT; cdr3_aa: CASREDTQYF
d_call: .; clone_size: .; j_call: TRBJ1-1; v_call: TRBV12-3/TRBV12-4; cdr3_nt: TGTGCCAGCAGTCTAACGTACAGGGAGGCTTTCTTT; cdr3_aa: CASSLTYREAFF
d_call: .; clone_size: .; j_call: TRBJ2-7; v_call: TRBV14; cdr3_nt: TGTGCCAGCAGCGGACCTGGAGAGTGGGAGCAGTACTTC; cdr3_aa: CASSGPGEWEQYF
d_call: .; clone_size: .; j_call: TRBJ1-2; v_call: TRBV6-5; cdr3_nt: TGTGCCAGCAGTGGGGGCAAGAAGGGTTTTGACTATGGCTACACCTTC; cdr3_aa: CASSGGKKGFDYGYTF
d_call: TRBD2; clone_size: many; j_call: TRBJ2-7; v_call: TRBV20-1; cdr3_nt: TGCAGTGCTCGGACTAGCGGGGGCCTTACCTACGAGCAGTACTTC; cdr3_aa: CSARTSGGLTYEQYF
d_call: TRBD1; clone_size: many; j_call: TRBJ1-1; v_call: TRBV20-1; cdr3_nt: TGCAGTGCCCGAAGCGGACAGGCGACCACTGAAGCTTTCTTT; cdr3_aa: CSARSGQATTEAFF
d_call: .; clone_size: many; j_call: TRBJ1-2; v_call: TRBV20-1; cdr3_nt: TGCAGTGCTAGAGGGGAGCAGGGTTTTAATGGCTACACCTTC; cdr3_aa: CSARGEQGFNGYTF
d_call: .; clone_size: few; j_call: TRBJ1-4; v_call: TRBV14; cdr3_nt: TGTGCCAGCAGCCAAGACACAGTGCCAACCACAGGGATAAGGGTTGTTTATGAAAAACTGTTTTTT; cdr3_aa: CASSQDTVPTTGIRVVYEKLFF
d_call: TRBD1; clone_size: .; j_call: TRBJ2-5; v_call: TRBV7-7; cdr3_nt: TGTGCCAGCAGCTCCGACAGGGGGCCAGAGACCCAGTACTTC; cdr3_aa: CASSSDRGPETQYF
d_call: TRBD1; clone_size: many; j_call: TRBJ1-1; v_call: TRBV29-1; cdr3_nt: TGCAGCGTTGAAGAGCACCTTTGGCGCCGGGACAGGAGCACTGAAGCTTTCTTT; cdr3_aa: CSVEEHLWRRDRSTEAFF
d_call: .; clone_size: few; j_call: TRBJ2-1; v_call: TRBV19; cdr3_nt: TGTGCCAGTAGACCCGGGTCACTAACAAACAATGAGCAGTTCTTC; cdr3_aa: CASRPGSLTNNEQFF
d_call: .; clone_size: few; j_call: TRBJ1-1; v_call: TRBV29-1; cdr3_nt: TGCAGCGTTGAAGTGGCCACGGGGAACACTGAAGCTTTCTTT; cdr3_aa: CSVEVATGNTEAFF
d_call: TRBD1; clone_size: many; j_call: TRBJ2-4; v_call: TRBV2; cdr3_nt: TGTGCCAGCGGGGGGACAGGGGCATCCAAAAACATTCAGTACTTC; cdr3_aa: CASGGTGASKNIQYF